This T cell receptor (beta chain) was retrieved from a study of blood T cell repertoires in COVID-19. Study information: Spain, Italy and the United States supplied samples that represented acute and convalescent COVID-19. PBMCs, B-cell-depleted T cells, or T cells provided the cDNA or gDNA that made up the material.

Original data processing: By means of reference gene primer amplification, nucleated cell counts were estimated. Measured with immunoSEQ multiplex PCR; TCRdb has only the in-frame clones, and not every one. V, J and clone size derive from that table, while D and trimming were established from the DNA sequence. This repertoire shows 210,000 or so clones, less than 90% found once; its top ten account for around 21%. Germline CDR1 reads LGHDT; CDR2 reads YNNKEL (reference sequence). There are 17 residues in the CDR3. With 1 base clipped from V and 3 bases from J, the junction kept 9 bases outside the gene matches.

Sequencing was carried out using peripheral blood. V and J are TRBV3-1 (or the pseudogene TRBV3-2) and TRBJ1-5, with TRBD1 identical over 7 bases. The TCR comes from a human donor in a cohort sampled during active COVID-19. Here the CDR3 DNA reads TGTGCCAGCAGCCAAGGGCCCACCAGGGGGAACAATCAGCCCCAGCATTTT. Its protein is CASSQGPTRGNNQPQHF.